These T cell receptor beta chains were read from a single sample in a study of blood T cell repertoires in COVID-19. Using immunoSEQ multiplex PCR, the repertoire was profiled, and TCRdb retains in-frame clones only, with some absent. The sample consists of about 190,000 clones, approximately 90% of them appearing once. Input material: peripheral blood. The source of these receptors is a man aged 35 to 55 with active or convalescent COVID-19. Both conserved end residues are part of each CDR3. A D gene is named only where the DNA matches it firmly. A clone size is listed for some rows: how often the clone was seen (once, few, many), or a class if it is expanded.

length,J,V,size,D,CDR3,DNA
14,TRBJ2-3,TRBV6-6,-,TRBD2,CASSKGLAADTQYF,TGTGCCAGCAGTAAGGGACTAGCGGCAGATACGCAGTATTTT
16,TRBJ1-2,TRBV4-3,-,-,CASSQDTGRADYGYTF,TGCGCCAGCAGCCAAGATACAGGCAGGGCGGACTATGGCTACACCTTC
15,TRBJ1-3,TRBV7-2,-,TRBD1,CASSSEDRSGNTIYF,TGTGCCAGCAGCTCGGAGGACAGGTCGGGAAACACCATATATTTT
15,TRBJ1-1,TRBV28,few,TRBD1,CASRTGGGLYTEAFF,TGTGCCAGCAGGACAGGGGGAGGATTGTACACTGAAGCTTTCTTT
14,TRBJ1-5,TRBV6-5,few,TRBD1,CASKAGGSNQPQHF,TGTGCCAGCAAAGCAGGGGGTAGCAATCAGCCCCAGCATTTT
14,TRBJ1-2,TRBV7-8,-,TRBD1,CASSLGDRGFGYTF,TGTGCCAGCAGCTTAGGGGACAGGGGATTTGGCTACACCTTC
16,TRBJ1-4,TRBV7-2,-,TRBD1,CASSPNTGGLNEKLFF,TGTGCCAGCAGCCCCAATACAGGGGGGTTAAATGAAAAACTGTTTTTT
15,TRBJ2-7,TRBV25-1,-,TRBD1,CASSDGPQGAGEQYF,TGTGCCAGCAGTGACGGGCCACAGGGGGCCGGCGAGCAGTACTTC
16,TRBJ2-2,TRBV2,-,-,CASSVTSQLRAGELFF,TGTGCCAGCAGTGTCACTAGCCAACTCAGGGCCGGGGAGCTGTTTTTT
16,TRBJ1-1,TRBV28,-,-,CASSSGLKATNTEAFF,TGTGCCAGCAGTTCCGGACTGAAAGCCACGAACACTGAAGCTTTCTTT
14,TRBJ2-3,TRBV6-5,-,-,CAASFRGSTDTQYF,TGTGCAGCCTCGTTCCGGGGATCCACAGATACGCAGTATTTT
13,TRBJ2-7,TRBV3-1/TRBV3-2,-,-,CASSRKGGYEQYF,TGTGCCAGCAGCCGTAAAGGCGGCTACGAGCAGTACTTC
15,TRBJ2-1,TRBV2,once,-,CASSDLLSSYNEQFF,TGTGCCAGCAGTGATTTACTTAGCTCCTACAATGAGCAGTTCTTC
17,TRBJ2-2,TRBV7-8,-,TRBD2,CASSDVPGLENTGELFF,TGTGCCAGCAGCGACGTCCCGGGACTAGAAAACACCGGGGAGCTGTTTTTT
13,TRBJ2-7,TRBV3-1/TRBV3-2,-,-,CASSPGNSYEQYF,TGTGCCAGCAGCCCCGGTAATAGTTACGAGCAGTACTTC
15,TRBJ1-3,TRBV7-2,-,TRBD1,CASSIPDRARNTIYF,TGTGCCAGCAGCATCCCGGACAGGGCCAGAAACACCATATATTTT
12,TRBJ1-2,TRBV2,once,TRBD1,CASHRTGLGYTF,TGTGCCAGCCATAGGACAGGGCTAGGCTACACCTTC
12,TRBJ2-5,TRBV12-3/TRBV12-4,-,-,CASSLPRGTQYF,TGTGCCAGCTCACTGCCTCGGGGGACCCAGTACTTC
15,TRBJ1-2,TRBV5-1,-,TRBD1,CASSLAGTGGYGYTF,TGCGCCAGCAGCTTGGCAGGGACAGGGGGATATGGCTACACCTTC
15,TRBJ1-2,TRBV28,-,TRBD1,CATKEDRGRSYGYTF,TGTGCCACCAAAGAAGACAGGGGGCGCAGCTATGGCTACACCTTC
15,TRBJ1-1,TRBV6-5,-,-,CASTYVATPKTEAFF,TGTGCCAGCACCTACGTAGCCACCCCGAAGACTGAAGCTTTCTTT
13,TRBJ2-7,TRBV6-1,-,-,CASSYAATYEQYF,TGTGCCAGCAGTTATGCGGCAACCTACGAGCAGTACTTC